This is a list of T cell receptor beta chains from one sample in a study of CD8+ T cells in alopecia areata. Measured with immunoSEQ multiplex PCR; TCRdb has only the in-frame clones, and not every one. In the table there are approximately 160,000 clones, around 60% of which are singletons. The sequences come from CD4+ T cells sorted from blood, collected at week 24, from a patient treated with tofacitinib. The receptors originated from a human donor with alopecia areata. Each CDR3 is given with its conserved first and last residue. The D gene is left open where the match is weak. The listing skips clone size in some rows; elsewhere it reads once, few, many or a size class.

clone_size j_call d_call v_call cdr3_aa cdr3_nt
. TRBJ1-5 . TRBV19 CASSIQVTGNQPQHF TGTGCCAGTAGTATTCAAGTGACAGGCAATCAGCCCCAGCATTTT
. TRBJ2-3 . TRBV30 CAGGPRRGPTDTQYF TGTGCCGGGGGCCCGAGGCGGGGGCCGACAGATACGCAGTATTTT
. TRBJ2-7 . TRBV25-1 CASSGFYEQYF TGTGCCAGCAGTGGGTTCTACGAGCAGTACTTC
few TRBJ2-7 . TRBV30 CAWSGTPTSYEQYF TGTGCCTGGAGCGGAACCCCCACCTCCTACGAGCAGTACTTC
few TRBJ2-3 . TRBV6-5 CASRERGRHTDTQYF TGTGCCAGCAGGGAGCGCGGACGGCACACAGATACGCAGTATTTT
. TRBJ2-1 . TRBV29-1 CSLGHKYGNEQFF TGCAGCTTGGGCCACAAATACGGCAATGAGCAGTTCTTC
. TRBJ2-3 . TRBV29-1 CSVDPSTDTQYF TGCAGCGTTGATCCTAGCACAGATACGCAGTATTTT
. TRBJ2-4 . TRBV19 CASSMTGGGSVAKNIQYF TGTGCCAGTAGTATGACGGGTGGAGGTAGCGTAGCCAAAAACATTCAGTACTTC
few TRBJ2-3 . TRBV18 CASSPLLDTQYF TGTGCCAGCTCACCACTGCTAGATACGCAGTATTTT
few TRBJ1-2 . TRBV29-1 CSSAGIGYGYTF TGCAGCTCGGCAGGGATAGGGTATGGCTACACCTTC
once TRBJ1-1 TRBD1 TRBV27 CASSWRGRGQRTEAFF TGTGCCAGCAGTTGGAGGGGCAGGGGGCAGAGGACTGAAGCTTTCTTT
. TRBJ1-2 TRBD1 TRBV6-1 CASSDTGVSGYTF TGTGCCAGCAGTGATACAGGGGTGAGCGGCTACACCTTC
. TRBJ2-1 . TRBV15 CATSSHKNNYNEQFF TGTGCCACCAGCAGCCATAAGAACAACTACAATGAGCAGTTCTTC
. TRBJ1-1 . TRBV20-1 CSAYRNTEAFF TGCAGTGCCTACAGGAACACTGAAGCTTTCTTT
few TRBJ1-6 . TRBV18 CASSPQGYRSPLHF TGTGCCAGCTCACCACAGGGTTATCGTTCACCCCTCCACTTT
. TRBJ2-7 . TRBV30 CAWSRTSGSYEQYF TGTGCCTGGAGTCGGACATCCGGATCCTACGAGCAGTACTTC